This T cell receptor (beta chain) is from a study of cytomegalovirus exposure and HLA in healthy donors. General observations from the study: Later analysis identified around 15,000 TCR beta sequences associated with HLA alleles, using a false discovery rate threshold of 0.05.

The PCR was carried out with 60 Vbeta primers and 13 Jbeta primers. Clones were read by immunoSEQ multiplex PCR, and TCRdb kept only the in-frame ones, dropping some. The table records about 130,000 clones, roughly three quarters of them present only once. About this clone: What it binds is unknown.

Samples came from healthy bone marrow donors. Donors were nominally healthy when sampled, though unrecorded immune exposures were likely. The CDR3 spans 14 residues. The V end was cut by 8 bases, the J end by 1 base, with 14 bases between. V usage is TRBV23-1 and J usage is TRBJ1-1, with a weak D call TRBD1 (6 bases). TRBV23-1 is reported as an ORF; its role is uncertain. The sample taken for sequencing was PBMCs. The clonotype was recovered from a man aged 30 to 39 in good health and CMV-seronegative. CDR3 DNA: TGCGCCAGCTATCCGGGACACTCGAACACTGAAGCTTTCTTT. Translated: CASYPGHSNTEAFF.